A single T cell receptor beta chain is shown here with its context. The data originate from a study of technical replicates of blood from several donors. Only in-frame clones appear in the TCRdb table, and some are missing; sequencing was by immunoSEQ multiplex PCR. The data contain about 100,000 clones, approximately 94% of them singletons. Trimming took off 3 bases at V and 8 bases at J, with 15 bases between the two ends. Germline CDR1 and CDR2: SGHNT and YENEEA. The CDR3 spans 14 residues. Sequenced material: T cells isolated from PBMCs. This receptor was taken from a human donor in good health. The chain combines TRBV11-3 with TRBJ2-3; TRBD2 is a possible D gene (6 bases). The CDR3 nucleotides read TGTGCCAGCAGCTTTTTGGGGGGAGAGGGTACGCAGTATTTT. Its translation: CASSFLGGEGTQYF.